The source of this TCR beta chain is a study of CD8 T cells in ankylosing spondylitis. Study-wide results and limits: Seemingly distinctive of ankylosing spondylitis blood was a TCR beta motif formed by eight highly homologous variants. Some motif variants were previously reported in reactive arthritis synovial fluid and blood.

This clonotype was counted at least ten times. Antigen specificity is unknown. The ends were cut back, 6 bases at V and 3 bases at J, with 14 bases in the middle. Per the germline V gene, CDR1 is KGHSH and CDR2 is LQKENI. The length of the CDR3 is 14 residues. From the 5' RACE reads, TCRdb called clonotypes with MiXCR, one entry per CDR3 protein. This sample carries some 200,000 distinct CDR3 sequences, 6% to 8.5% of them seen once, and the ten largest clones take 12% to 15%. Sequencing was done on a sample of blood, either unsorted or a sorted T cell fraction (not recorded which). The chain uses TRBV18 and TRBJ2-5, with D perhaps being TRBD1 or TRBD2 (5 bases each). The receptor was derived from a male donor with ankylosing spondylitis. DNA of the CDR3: TGTGCCAGCTCGCAACTTCAGGGAGAAGAGACCCAGTACTTC. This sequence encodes CASSQLQGEETQYF. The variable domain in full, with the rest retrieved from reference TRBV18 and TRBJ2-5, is NAGVMQNPRHLVRRRGQEARLRCSPMKGHSHVYWYRQLPEEGLKFMVYLQKENIIDESGMPKERFSAEFPKEGPSILRIQQVVRGDSAAYFCASSQLQGEETQYFGPGTRLLVL.